This T cell receptor (beta chain) was sequenced for a study of neurological immune-mediated disorders (dated by TCRdb to the late 2010s). Broadly, across the study: Peripheral blood TCR-beta repertoires from HTLV-I-associated myelopathy (HAM/TSP) patients, multiple sclerosis patients and healthy controls were compared by UMI-based sequencing. The roughly 100 TCR-beta libraries covered PBMC samples along with longitudinal samples, technical triplicates, and paired sorted CD4+ and CD8+ T-cell subsets. The cohort included around 70 subjects: roughly 15 with HAM/TSP, around 34 with multiple sclerosis, and 20 healthy controls. The paper as a whole reports these results and caveats: No identical CDR3 amino acid sequences were shared among expanded clones across subjects, suggesting private TCR-beta repertoires in all groups. The highest TCR clonal expansion was observed in HAM/TSP patients, whereas the lowest was observed in MS patients, even when compared with healthy controls.

cDNA was synthesized by template-switch 5'RACE using a primer carrying a 10-nucleotide random unique molecular identifier by which each TCR transcript was tagged. Each sequencing run produced over 200 million TCR-beta sequences covering 15-18 subjects. The RNeasy kit was used to extract total RNA. The KAPA Real-time Library Amplification kit was used to amplify TCR-beta VDJ regions with primers for the TCR constant region and the 5'RACE anchor. A first PCR added sample indexes and Illumina adaptors, after which a second PCR increased the library yield. The roughly 650 bp TCR product was size-selected on a 2% E-gel SizeSelection system after Ampure bead purification. Before pooling, libraries had their quality checked on a Bioanalyzer, their concentration measured with Qubit, and their quantity determined with the Kapa Library Quantification kit. An Illumina HiSeq 2500 was used to sequence the libraries paired-end at 2 x 150 bp. To increase sequence diversity, about 23-30% phiX was spiked into each library pool. Regarding the original processing steps: Quality-filtered reads were processed with the UMI-based MiGEC pipeline, and over 90% of raw TCR sequences were removed by the MiGEC pipeline during error correction. IMGT germline references were used for alignment of VDJ genes, and clonotypes were defined by a unique CDR3 amino acid sequence together with V-J genes. Clonal expansion, Shannon diversity and CDR3 relatedness were evaluated with VDJtools (CalcPairwiseDistances, ClusterSamples), while phylogenetic trees were built in CLCbio workbench. Using coefficient-of-variation modelling across technical triplicates, the study counted a clone as expanded if it had at least 8 unique UMIs. TCRdb passed the public sequencing reads through fastp at Q25 and MiXCR, retaining productive beta sequences. Identical CDR3 protein sequences are pooled into one entry, listed with their most common genes and DNA. Here the V and J calls rest on TCRdb's processing, not on the authors' analysis. The sample table shows tens of thousands of distinct CDR3 sequences, and 9% to 15% are seen once. The ten top clones hold around 7.6% of the sample.

Reading the germline V gene gives CDR1 MNHEY and CDR2 SVGAGI. From the cysteine up to the phenylalanine, the CDR3 has a length of 10 residues. Only the CDR3 DNA stays, 30 bases, in frame from base 1. The V end loses 8 bases and the J end loses 12 bases, and a stretch of 13 bases separates them. As to this clonotype: There is no known antigen for this receptor. Within one base of it there is no much larger clone, and no base qualities were kept.

Healthy controls were blood bank volunteers in Maryland, USA. For the unsorted PBMC libraries, 2 million PBMCs were stored in RNAlater at -80 degrees C until RNA extraction and were used to generate the libraries. Peripheral blood underwent Ficoll-Hypaque density gradient centrifugation to isolate PBMCs, which were then cryopreserved in liquid nitrogen. The rearranged segments are TRBV6-5 and TRBJ1-1; the D gene cannot be resolved reliably. The sample taken for sequencing was PBMCs. This clonotype was obtained from a man in his fifties or sixties in good health. DNA sequence: TGTGCCAGCTGGTCAGAAAAAACTTTCTTT. Translated, it gives CASWSEKTFF.